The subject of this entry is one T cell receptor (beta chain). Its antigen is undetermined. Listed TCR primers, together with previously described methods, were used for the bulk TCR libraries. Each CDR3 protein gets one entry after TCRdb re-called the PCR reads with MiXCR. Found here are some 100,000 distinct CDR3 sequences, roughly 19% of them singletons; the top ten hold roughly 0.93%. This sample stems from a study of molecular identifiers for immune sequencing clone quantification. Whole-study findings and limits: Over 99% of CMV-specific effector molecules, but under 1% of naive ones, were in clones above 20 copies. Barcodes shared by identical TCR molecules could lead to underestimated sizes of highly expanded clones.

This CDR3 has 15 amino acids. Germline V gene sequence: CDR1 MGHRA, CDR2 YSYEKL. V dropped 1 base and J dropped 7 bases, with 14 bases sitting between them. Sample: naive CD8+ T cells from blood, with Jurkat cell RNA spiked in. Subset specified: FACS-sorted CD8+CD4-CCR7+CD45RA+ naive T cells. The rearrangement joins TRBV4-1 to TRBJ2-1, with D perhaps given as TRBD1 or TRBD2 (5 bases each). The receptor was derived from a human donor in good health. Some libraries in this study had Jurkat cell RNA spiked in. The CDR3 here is CASSQVFGAWNEQFF. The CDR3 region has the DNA TGCGCCAGCAGCCAAGTTTTCGGGGCCTGGAATGAGCAGTTCTTC.